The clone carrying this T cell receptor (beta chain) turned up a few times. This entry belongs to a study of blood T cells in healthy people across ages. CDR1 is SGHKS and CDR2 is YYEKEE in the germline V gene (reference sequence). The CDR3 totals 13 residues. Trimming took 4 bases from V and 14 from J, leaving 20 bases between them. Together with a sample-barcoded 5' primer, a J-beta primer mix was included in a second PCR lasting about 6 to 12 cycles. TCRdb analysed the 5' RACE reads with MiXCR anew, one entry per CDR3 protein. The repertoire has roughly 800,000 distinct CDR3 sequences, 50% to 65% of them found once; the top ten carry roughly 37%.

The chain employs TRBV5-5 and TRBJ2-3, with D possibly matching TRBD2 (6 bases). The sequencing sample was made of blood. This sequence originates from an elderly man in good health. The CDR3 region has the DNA TGTGCCAGCAGCCCGCGGGACTCCAGATACGCGTATTTT. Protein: CASSPRDSRYAYF.